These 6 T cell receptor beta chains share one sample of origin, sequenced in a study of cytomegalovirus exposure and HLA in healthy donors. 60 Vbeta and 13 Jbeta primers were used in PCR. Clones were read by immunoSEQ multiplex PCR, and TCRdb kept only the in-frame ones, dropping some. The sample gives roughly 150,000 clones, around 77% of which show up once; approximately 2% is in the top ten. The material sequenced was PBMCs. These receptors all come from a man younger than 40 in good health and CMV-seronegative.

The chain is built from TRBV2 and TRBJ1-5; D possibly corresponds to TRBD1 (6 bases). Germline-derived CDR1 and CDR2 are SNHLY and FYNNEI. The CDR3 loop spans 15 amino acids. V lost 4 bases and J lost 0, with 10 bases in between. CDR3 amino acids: CASSGTVDSNQPQHF. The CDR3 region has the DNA TGTGCCAGCAGTGGGACAGTGGATAGCAATCAGCCCCAGCATTTT.

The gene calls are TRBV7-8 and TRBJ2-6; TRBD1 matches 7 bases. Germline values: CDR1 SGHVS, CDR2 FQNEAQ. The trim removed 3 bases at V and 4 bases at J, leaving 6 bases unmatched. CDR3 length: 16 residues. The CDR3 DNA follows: TGTGCCAGCAGCTTTGTGACAGGGAACGGGGCCAACGTCCTGACTTTC. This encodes CASSFVTGNGANVLTF.

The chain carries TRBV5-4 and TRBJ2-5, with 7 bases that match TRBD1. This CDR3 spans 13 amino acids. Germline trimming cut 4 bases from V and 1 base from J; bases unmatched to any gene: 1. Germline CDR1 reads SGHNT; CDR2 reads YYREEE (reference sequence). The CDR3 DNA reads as TGTGCCAGCAGCCGGGACAGCCAAGAGACCCAGTACTTC. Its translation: CASSRDSQETQYF.

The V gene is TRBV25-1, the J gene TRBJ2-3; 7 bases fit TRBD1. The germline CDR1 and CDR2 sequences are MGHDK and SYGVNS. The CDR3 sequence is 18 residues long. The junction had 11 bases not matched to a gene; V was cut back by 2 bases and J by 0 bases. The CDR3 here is CASSEAPQGDPSTDTQYF. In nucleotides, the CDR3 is TGTGCCAGCAGTGAAGCCCCTCAGGGGGACCCTAGCACAGATACGCAGTATTTT.

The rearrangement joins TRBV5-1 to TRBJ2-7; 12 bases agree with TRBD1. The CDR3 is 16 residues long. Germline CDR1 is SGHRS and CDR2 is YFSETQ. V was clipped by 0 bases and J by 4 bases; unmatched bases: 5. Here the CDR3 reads CASSLGRDRGLYEQYF. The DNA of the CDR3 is TGCGCCAGCAGCTTGGGCCGGGACAGGGGGCTTTACGAGCAGTACTTC.

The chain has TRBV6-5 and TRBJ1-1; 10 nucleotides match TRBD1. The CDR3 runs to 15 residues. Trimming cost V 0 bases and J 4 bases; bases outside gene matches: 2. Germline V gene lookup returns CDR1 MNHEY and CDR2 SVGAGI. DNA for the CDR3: TGTGCCAGCAGTTACTCGGACAGGGGGGCCACTGAAGCTTTCTTT. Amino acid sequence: CASSYSDRGATEAFF.